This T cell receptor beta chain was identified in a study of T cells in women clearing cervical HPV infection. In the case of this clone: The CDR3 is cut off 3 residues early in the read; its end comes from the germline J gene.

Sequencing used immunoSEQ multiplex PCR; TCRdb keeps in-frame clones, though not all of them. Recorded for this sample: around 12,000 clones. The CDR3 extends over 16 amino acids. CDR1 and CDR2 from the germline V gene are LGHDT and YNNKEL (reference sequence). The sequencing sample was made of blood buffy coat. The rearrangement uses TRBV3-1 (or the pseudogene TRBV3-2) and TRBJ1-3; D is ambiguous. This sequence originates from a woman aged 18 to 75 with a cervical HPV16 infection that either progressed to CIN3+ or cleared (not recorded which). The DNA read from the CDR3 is TGTGCCAGCAGCCAAGGAACAGTCTCTCTCTGGCAGGCC. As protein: CASSQGTVSLWQA. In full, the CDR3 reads CASSQGTVSLWQAIYF.